This paragraph reports one TCR beta chain. Its cognate antigen is unknown. This table comes from immunoSEQ multiplex PCR, and its TCRdb copy is limited to in-frame clones, with some not included. The sample has roughly 42,000 clones; approximately 85% are singletons. This sample was included in a study of a mutant IDH1 vaccine in newly diagnosed glioma. This CDR3 has 15 residues. The V segment lost 4 bases and the J segment 3 bases; nucleotides outside the gene matches: 6. Germline values: CDR1 SGHAT, CDR2 FQNNGV. Time point of the sample: week 5, during vaccination. Topical imiquimod accompanied each vaccine dose, which consisted of 300 ug of mutant IDH1 20-mer peptide. Study-level results: The occurrence of vaccine-induced immune responses was seen in over 90% of patients.

The sequencing used PBMCs, collected from a glioma patient whose treatment included an IDH1 peptide vaccine. The rearrangement uses TRBV11-2 and TRBJ2-1, with 7 nucleotides matching TRBD2. This TCR derives from a man in his forties with glioma. The CDR3 nucleotides are TGTGCCAGCAGCTCCTGGGAGGGCCACTACAATGAGCAGTTCTTC. Translation gives CASSSWEGHYNEQFF.